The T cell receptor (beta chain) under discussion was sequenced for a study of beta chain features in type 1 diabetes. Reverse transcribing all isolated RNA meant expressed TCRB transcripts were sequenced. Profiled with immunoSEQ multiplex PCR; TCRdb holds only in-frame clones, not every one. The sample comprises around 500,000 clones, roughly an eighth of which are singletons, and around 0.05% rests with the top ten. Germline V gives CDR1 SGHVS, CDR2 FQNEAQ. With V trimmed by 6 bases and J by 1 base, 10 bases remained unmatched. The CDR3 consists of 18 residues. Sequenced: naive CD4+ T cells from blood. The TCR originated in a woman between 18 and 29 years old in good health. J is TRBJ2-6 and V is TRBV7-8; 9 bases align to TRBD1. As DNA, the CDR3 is TGTGCCAGCAGAGTACAGGGGGCTGGTGGATCTGGGGCCAACGTCCTGACTTTC. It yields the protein CASRVQGAGGSGANVLTF. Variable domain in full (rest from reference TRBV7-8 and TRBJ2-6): GAGVSQSPRYKVAKRGQDVALRCDPISGHVSLFWYQQALGQGPEFLTYFQNEAQLDKSGLPSDRFFAERPEGSVSTLKIQRTQQEDSAVYLCASRVQGAGGSGANVLTFGAGSRLTVL.